This TCR beta chain emerged from a study of blood T cell repertoires in COVID-19. Study information: From the United States, Italy and Spain came samples of acute and convalescent COVID-19. T cells, B-cell-depleted T cells, or PBMCs supplied cDNA or gDNA.

The germline V gene encodes CDR1 MNHEY and CDR2 SVGAGI. J lost 2 bases, V lost 6 bases, and 7 bases had no gene match. The CDR3 totals 15 residues. Original methodology: Quantification of nucleated cells was approximated via reference gene primer amplification. Method: immunoSEQ multiplex PCR; TCRdb's copy keeps in-frame clones and lacks some. The V and J calls and clone size come from that table; D and trimming were worked out from the DNA. The table lists a few hundred thousand clones, approximately 90% of them singletons. The V and J genes are TRBV6-5 and TRBJ2-1; 7 bases map to TRBD1. The origin of this receptor is a man aged 25 to 40 with acute or convalescent COVID-19. The sequenced material came from peripheral blood. CDR3 in amino acids: CASSIDRAPYNEQFF. In DNA, the CDR3 is TGTGCCAGCAGCATAGACAGGGCCCCCTACAATGAGCAGTTCTTC.